Following are 13 T cell receptor beta chains from one sample sequenced in a study of molecular identifiers for immune sequencing clone quantification. TCRdb independently ran MiXCR on the PCR reads; one entry per CDR3 protein. The repertoire includes about 510,000 distinct CDR3 sequences, about a fifth of them detected once, and around 0.86% sits in the top ten. Sequencing was carried out using naive CD8+ T cells from blood, with Jurkat cell RNA spiked in. The subset is: FACS-sorted CD8+CD4-CCR7+CD45RA+ naive T cells. The receptors derive from a human donor in good health. Some libraries in this study had Jurkat cell RNA spiked in.

This clonotype was seen repeatedly, ten times or more. The rearrangement links TRBV7-9 to TRBJ2-3, with 13 bases that match TRBD2. The CDR3 loop spans 16 amino acids. Germline CDR1 SEHNR, CDR2 FQNEAQ (reference sequence). The V gene end was trimmed by 5 bases and the J gene end by 8 bases; junction bases not matched to a gene: 10. The CDR3 spells CASSQGLAGAWGTQYF. CDR3 sequence (DNA): TGTGCCAGCAGCCAAGGACTAGCGGGGGCGTGGGGTACGCAGTATTTT.

The V and J genes are TRBV9 and TRBJ2-5, with D perhaps TRBD2 (6 bases). Trimming stripped 3 bases from V and 1 base from J, with 13 bases between. CDR3 length equals 15 residues. Germline CDR1 reads SGDLS; CDR2 reads YYNGEE. CDR3 sequence (DNA): TGTGCCAGCAGCGCCCGCGCTAGCGCCCAAGAGACCCAGTACTTC. This gives the protein CASSARASAQETQYF.

The chain is built from TRBV3-1 and TRBJ2-7; D tentatively fits TRBD1 or TRBD2 (5 bases each). The germline V gene has CDR1 LGHDT and CDR2 YNNKEL (reference sequence). This CDR3 region has 12 residues. Trimming took off 4 bases at V and 9 bases at J, with 13 bases between the two ends. The CDR3 nucleotides read TGTGCCAGCAGCCCCGGGGCGCCGCGGCAGTACTTC. Residues: CASSPGAPRQYF.

V gene TRBV3-1 combines with J gene TRBJ1-6; D is perhaps TRBD1 (5 bases). Looked up from germline, CDR1 is LGHDT and CDR2 is YNNKEL (reference sequence). This CDR3 has 15 residues. With 0 bases removed from V and 6 bases from J, the gap between germline ends came to 9 bases. The CDR3 DNA follows: TGTGCCAGCAGCCAAGATTTCGGGGGTAATTCACCCCTCCACTTT. Residues: CASSQDFGGNSPLHF.

About this clonotype itself: A clone one base away is much larger, so this may be a read error. This chain joins TRBV12-3 or TRBV12-4 and TRBJ1-3, with D possibly matching TRBD1 (6 bases). This CDR3 comprises 15 residues. The CDR3 is CASRDLRGHGNTIHF. Here the CDR3 DNA reads TGTGCCAGCAGAGACCTACGGGGGCACGGAAACACCATACATTTT.

This clonotype was observed a few times. The CDR3 reads CASSHPGAPYEQYF. Here the CDR3 DNA reads TGTGCCAGCAGCCATCCCGGGGCACCCTACGAGCAGTACTTC. This sequence joins TRBV11-2 and TRBJ2-7; D is perhaps TRBD1 or TRBD2 (5 bases each). The V end lost 5 bases, the J end lost 2 bases, and 13 bases lay between the germline ends. The germline V gene has CDR1 SGHAT and CDR2 FQNNGV. The length of the CDR3 is 14 residues. Combining the CDR3 with reference TRBV11-2 and TRBJ2-7 gives the whole variable domain EAGVAQSPRYKIIEKRQSVAFWCNPISGHATLYWYQQILGQGPKLLIQFQNNGVVDDSQLPKDRFSAERLKGVDSTLKIQPAKLEDSAVYLCASSHPGAPYEQYFGPGTRLTVT.

About this clonotype: This may be a read error, as it is one base from a much larger clone. V is TRBV5-6 and J is TRBJ1-1; D unresolved. Trimming pared 3 bases from V and 6 bases from J, leaving 15 bases between. Germline V gene sequence: CDR1 SGHDT, CDR2 YYEEEE. The CDR3 runs 14 residues. This CDR3 is CASSSQDVIAEAFF. The CDR3 bases are TGTGCCAGCAGCTCGCAGGACGTGATCGCTGAAGCTTTCTTT.

The sample holds many counts of this clonotype. V usage is TRBV12-3 or TRBV12-4 and J usage is TRBJ2-7; 10 nucleotides match TRBD2. Unmatched junction bases numbered 9, after V lost 0 bases and J lost 7 bases. The CDR3 loop spans 16 amino acids. CDR3 nucleotides: TGTGCCAGCAGTTTAGCGGAAGCGGGAGGGCCGGGGGAGCAGTACTTC. Amino acid sequence: CASSLAEAGGPGEQYF.

This clonotype came up many times. The chain combines TRBV9 with TRBJ1-1; D remains unclear. The germline V gene has CDR1 SGDLS and CDR2 YYNGEE. Trimming stripped 0 bases from V and 4 bases from J, with 22 bases between. This CDR3 is 18 amino acids long. The CDR3 DNA reads TGTGCCAGCAGCGTAGGCTTACCCTCGACCGGTCGGCGCACTGAAGCTTTCTTT. Encoded protein: CASSVGLPSTGRRTEAFF.

This clonotype was seen repeatedly, ten times or more. V is TRBV6-5 and J is TRBJ1-1; D perhaps matches TRBD1 (5 bases). The CDR3 spans 14 residues. The germline V and J ends were trimmed by 0 bases and 2 bases, with 7 bases remaining between them. Germline lookup yields CDR1 MNHEY and CDR2 SVGAGI. The DNA for the CDR3 is TGTGCCAGCAGTTACTCTTGGGGCAACACTGAAGCTTTCTTT. This codes for CASSYSWGNTEAFF.

This clonotype has a handful of counts. The chain joins TRBV15 to TRBJ2-7; 12 positions match TRBD2. The CDR3 loop spans 15 amino acids. The V gene's germline CDR1 is LNHNV and CDR2 YYDKDF (reference sequence). Trimming removed 0 bases from V and 6 bases from J; junction bases left unmatched: 3. The CDR3, as DNA: TGTGCCACCAGCAGAGATACTAGCGGGGGGTTCGAGCAGTACTTC. This encodes CATSRDTSGGFEQYF.

V gene TRBV7-9 combines with J gene TRBJ2-7; D is possibly TRBD1 (5 bases). The V gene's germline CDR1 is SEHNR and CDR2 FQNEAQ (reference sequence). The CDR3 runs 14 residues. Trimming took off 2 bases at V and 3 bases at J, with 11 bases between the two ends. Here the CDR3 DNA reads TGTGCCAGCAGCTTAAGGTCGCAGGGCTACGAGCAGTACTTC. Translated: CASSLRSQGYEQYF. Full variable domain (rest looked up from reference TRBV7-9 and TRBJ2-7): DTGVSQNPRHKITKRGQNVTFRCDPISEHNRLYWYRQTLGQGPEFLTYFQNEAQLEKSRLLSDRFSAERPKGSFSTLEIQRTEQGDSAMYLCASSLRSQGYEQYFGPGTRLTVT.

On this clonotype: A much larger clone is a single base away; this may be a read error. This chain links TRBV20-1 with TRBJ2-3; 11 nucleotides align to TRBD2. Germline values: CDR1 DFQATT, CDR2 SNEGSKA (reference sequence). CDR3 length equals 14 residues. CDR3 in DNA: TGCGGTGCGCCCAGACTAGCGGGACCAGATACGCAGTATTTT. Amino acid sequence: CGAPRLAGPDTQYF.